The table lists the clone carrying this T cell receptor beta chain with a few counts. Antigen unknown. These data belong to a study of early T cells in non-severe SARS-CoV-2 infection. Overall study context: Bulk RNA from unsorted whole blood was sequenced; chains were unpaired. Study-level points and caveats: There was a bias toward anti-spike CD8 responses in VDJdb matching, which missed private and CD4 specificities.

Individual cDNA molecules each received unique molecular identifiers attached to them. TCRdb passed the 5' RACE reads through MiXCR, listing each CDR3 protein once. The sample yields 55,000 to 75,000 distinct CDR3 sequences, 11% seen once. The CDR3 covers 15 residues. With 2 bases removed from V and 3 bases from J, the gap between germline ends came to 14 bases. Sequenced: whole blood. The chain couples TRBV12-3 or TRBV12-4 to TRBJ2-7, with D unclear. The sequence came from an adult who was a healthcare worker with PCR-confirmed SARS-CoV-2 infection or an uninfected control (not recorded which). The CDR3: CASSLSHRARYEQYF. The CDR3 coding sequence is TGTGCCAGCAGTTTAAGTCACCGGGCGCGCTACGAGCAGTACTTC.